The 28 T cell receptor beta chains given below trace back to one sample, sequenced in a study of T-cell memory formation after mild COVID-19. One entry per CDR3 protein results from TCRdb running MiXCR on the 5' RACE reads. The sample records 470,000 or so distinct CDR3 sequences, roughly 20% being singletons. Sequenced sample: PBMCs or a T cell subset sorted from them (not recorded which). The source is an adult woman who had mild COVID-19 (a few samples of this study predate the infection). Cell type and time point are not known.

V is TRBV5-1 and J is TRBJ2-1; 10 bases are shared with TRBD2. Germline V gene sequence: CDR1 SGHRS, CDR2 YFSETQ. This CDR3 comprises 15 residues. V shed 0 bases and J 6 bases; nucleotides not matched to a gene: 3. The CDR3 loop reads CASSLVAGGGNEQFF. The CDR3 nucleotides are TGCGCCAGCAGCTTGGTAGCGGGGGGCGGCAATGAGCAGTTCTTC.

This clonotype has only a few counts. The J gene is TRBJ2-7, the V gene TRBV4-3, with no clear D. Germline V gives CDR1 LGHNA, CDR2 YSLEER. V was pared by 0 bases and J by 4 bases, with 19 bases between. The CDR3 runs 17 residues. The DNA of the CDR3 is TGCGCCAGCAGCCAAGACACCCTCGGCAGAATTCATTACGAGCAGTACTTC. Protein: CASSQDTLGRIHYEQYF.

The rearrangement links TRBV29-1 to TRBJ1-5; 9 bases are a match to TRBD1. CDR3 length equals 13 residues. Germline V gene data show CDR1 as SQVTM and CDR2 as ANQGSEA. The ends lost 4 bases at V and 4 bases at J; junction bases unmatched: 2. CDR3 residues: CSVGTGVNQPQHF. The CDR3 DNA follows: TGCAGCGTTGGGACAGGGGTGAATCAGCCCCAGCATTTT. Looking up the rest from reference TRBV29-1 and TRBJ1-5 gives the full variable domain: SAVISQKPSRDICQRGTSLTIQCQVDSQVTMMFWYRQQPGQSLTLIATANQGSEATYESGFVIDKFPISRPNLTFSTLTVSNMSPEDSSIYLCSVGTGVNQPQHFGDGTRLSIL.

This clonotype was seen only a few times. The V call is TRBV6-5, the J call TRBJ1-1, with D unresolved. Germline lookup yields CDR1 MNHEY and CDR2 SVGAGI. The CDR3 totals 14 residues. The V and J ends lost 0 bases and 11 bases respectively, with 16 bases between them. CDR3 protein: CASSYSWTQGSAFF. The CDR3 bases are TGTGCCAGCAGTTACTCGTGGACCCAAGGGTCGGCTTTCTTT.

The rearrangement uses TRBV4-1 and TRBJ2-1, with 9 bases fitting TRBD2. Germline lookup yields CDR1 MGHRA and CDR2 YSYEKL. CDR3 length: 14 amino acids. Trimming removed 4 bases from V and 7 bases from J; junction bases left unmatched: 5. The CDR3 here is CASSPGTSPNEQFF. The CDR3, as DNA: TGCGCCAGCAGCCCAGGGACTAGCCCAAATGAGCAGTTCTTC.

On this clonotype itself: One end of the junction does not line up with germline, which may come from a read error. This sequence joins TRBV5-1 and TRBJ2-1, with 9 bases lining up with TRBD1. CDR3 length equals 14 residues. Germline values: CDR1 SGHRS, CDR2 YFSETQ. The CDR3: CASSSGQGYDEQFF. CDR3 DNA: TGCGCCAGCAGCTCGGGACAGGGCTACGATGAGCAGTTCTTC.

This clonotype showed up just a few times. Germline is not matched at one junction end, which may reflect a read error. The rearrangement links TRBV3-1 to TRBJ2-1, with TRBD2 matching over 8 bases. The length of the CDR3 is 16 residues. CDR1 and CDR2 from the germline V gene are LGHDT and YNNKEL (reference sequence). This CDR3 reads CASRQGFREGGNEQFF. In DNA, the CDR3 is TGTGCCAGCAGACAAGGGTTCCGGGAGGGAGGCAATGAGCAGTTCTTC.

A few counts support this clonotype. The chain links TRBV7-2 to TRBJ2-5; no clear D. CDR1 SGHTA and CDR2 FQGNSA come from the germline V gene. The CDR3 is 14 residues long. The V end was cut by 3 bases, the J end by 5 bases, with 13 bases between. The CDR3 loop is CASSLSGPRETQYF. As DNA, the CDR3 is TGTGCCAGCAGCTTGTCCGGGCCCCGGGAGACCCAGTACTTC.

The V call is TRBV5-1, the J call TRBJ1-2; perhaps TRBD1 as D (5 bases). Between the trimmed V and J ends, which lost 0 bases and 7 bases, there was a span of 16 bases. Germline values: CDR1 SGHRS, CDR2 YFSETQ. This CDR3 spans 15 amino acids. The CDR3 DNA is TGCGCCAGCAGCTTGGCGGAATCTGCGAGGGGTGGCTACACCTTC. Protein sequence: CASSLAESARGGYTF.

This clonotype was observed many times. The rearrangement links TRBV7-9 to TRBJ2-1; D is undetermined. V lost 5 bases and J lost 5, with 7 bases in between. Germline CDR1 and CDR2: SEHNR and FQNEAQ (reference sequence). The CDR3 has 12 residues. Written as DNA, the CDR3 is TGTGCCAGCAGCCAGGATCACAATGAGCAGTTCTTC. It encodes CASSQDHNEQFF.

V is TRBV5-4 and J is TRBJ2-7; 8 nucleotides align to TRBD1. Germline-derived CDR1 and CDR2 are SGHNT and YYREEE (reference sequence). V shed 0 bases, J shed 0 bases, and the junction held 2 bases outside the gene matches. The CDR3 length is 15 residues. This CDR3 is CASSLEDRDSYEQYF. CDR3 bases: TGTGCCAGCAGCTTGGAGGACAGGGACTCCTACGAGCAGTACTTC.

The rearrangement joins TRBV5-4 to TRBJ1-1; maybe TRBD1 (6 bases). V was clipped by 3 bases and J by 6 bases, with 12 bases between them. The CDR3 extends over 13 amino acids. Germline assignment: CDR1 SGHNT and CDR2 YYREEE (reference sequence). CDR3: CASSSTGGPEAFF. CDR3 coding DNA: TGTGCCAGCAGCTCTACCGGGGGCCCTGAAGCTTTCTTT.

This clonotype was detected only a few times. The chain employs TRBV20-1 and TRBJ1-2, with a tentative D call TRBD1 (6 bases). This CDR3 has 16 residues. Looked up from germline, CDR1 is DFQATT and CDR2 is SNEGSKA (reference sequence). V lost 2 bases, J lost 4 bases, and 20 bases lay in between. In DNA, the CDR3 is TGCAGTGCTAGACCCTCGCGACGGGGGCCCTCCTATGGCTACACCTTC. It specifies CSARPSRRGPSYGYTF.

The chain joins TRBV18 to TRBJ1-6; the match to TRBD1 covers 7 bases. Looked up from germline, CDR1 is KGHSH and CDR2 is LQKENI. There are 16 residues in the CDR3. Trimming took 4 bases from V and 7 from J; bases not matched to a gene: 10. This CDR3 is CASSLYTGQENSPLHF. CDR3 nucleotide sequence: TGTGCCAGCTCACTTTATACTGGACAGGAAAATTCACCCCTCCACTTT.

With respect to this clonotype: One end of the junction is discordant with germline, which a read error may explain. The chain combines TRBV27 with TRBJ2-2; no definite D call. CDR3 length: 15 amino acids. CDR1 MNHEY and CDR2 SMNVEV come from the germline V gene (reference sequence). CDR3 DNA: TGTGCCAGCACTTTATTGGCAGGATTCACCGGGGAGCTGTTTTTT. This sequence encodes CASTLLAGFTGELFF.

This clonotype has only a few counts. V is TRBV7-9 and J is TRBJ1-6; D gene ambiguous. The CDR3 extends over 13 amino acids. Germline CDR1 and CDR2: SEHNR and FQNEAQ (reference sequence). The V and J ends lost 3 bases and 14 bases respectively, with 14 bases between them. The CDR3 DNA follows: TGTGCCAGCAGCTTTGGTCCCCTTCAGGCCCTCCACTTT. It specifies CASSFGPLQALHF.

This clonotype was recorded a few times. The chain couples TRBV2 to TRBJ1-2, with D possibly TRBD1 on 6 matching bases. Germline CDR1 is SNHLY and CDR2 is FYNNEI. The V end lost 6 bases, the J end lost 1 base, and 15 bases lay between the germline ends. There are 15 residues in the CDR3. The CDR3 here is CASRAGVLSNYGYTF. DNA for the CDR3: TGTGCCAGCAGGGCAGGGGTTTTAAGTAACTATGGCTACACCTTC.

The chain is built from TRBV11-3 and TRBJ2-1; perhaps TRBD2 as D (5 bases). CDR1 and CDR2 (germline): SGHNT, YENEEA. V gave up 5 bases and J gave up 8 bases, with 16 bases separating them. This CDR3 has 14 residues. CDR3 amino acids: CASSPRTGSDEQFF. The CDR3 DNA reads as TGTGCCAGCAGCCCTAGGACGGGTAGCGATGAGCAGTTCTTC.

The table lists this clonotype with a few counts. The chain couples TRBV4-1 to TRBJ1-5, with TRBD1 identical over 8 bases. Germline CDR1 and CDR2: MGHRA and YSYEKL. This CDR3 is built from 15 residues. V dropped 0 bases and J dropped 9; count of bases not matched to a gene: 7. DNA for the CDR3: TGCGCCAGCAGCCAAGAAGTTCAGGGGGCAAGGCCCCAGCATTTT. Translated: CASSQEVQGARPQHF.

The table lists this clonotype with a few counts. V usage is TRBV9 and J usage is TRBJ2-7; D not certain. The length of the CDR3 is 11 residues. CDR1 is SGDLS, CDR2 YYNGEE, per germline. V lost 2 bases and J lost 5, with 5 bases in between. CDR3 protein: CASSVGNEQYF. The CDR3 DNA reads as TGTGCCAGCAGCGTTGGGAACGAGCAGTACTTC.

A few counts support this clonotype. The CDR3: CASSQNSGGADTQYF. The CDR3 DNA reads as TGTGCCAGCTCACAGAATAGCGGGGGGGCAGATACGCAGTATTTT. V is TRBV18 and J is TRBJ2-3, with 11 bases aligning to TRBD2. Germline-derived CDR1 and CDR2 are KGHSH and LQKENI. V dropped 4 bases and J dropped 4; count of bases not matched to a gene: 4. This CDR3 is 15 amino acids long.

This chain joins TRBV7-2 and TRBJ1-4, with D unresolved. The germline V and J ends were trimmed by 6 bases and 6 bases, with 20 bases remaining between them. This CDR3 is built from 16 residues. Germline values: CDR1 SGHTA, CDR2 FQGNSA. CDR3: CASRHRPGAGDEKLFF. The CDR3 coding sequence is TGTGCCAGCAGACATCGACCGGGAGCGGGAGATGAAAAACTGTTTTTT.

This sequence joins TRBV11-2 and TRBJ2-3; either TRBD1 or TRBD2 may fit D (6 bases each). The CDR3 is 15 residues long. Germline V gene data show CDR1 as SGHAT and CDR2 as FQNNGV. Deletions cut 1 base from V and 3 bases from J, with 11 bases between. CDR3 coding DNA: TGTGCCAGCAGCTTAGCGAGGGGGGCAACAGATACGCAGTATTTT. Amino acids: CASSLARGATDTQYF.

On this clonotype: This may come from a read error, since a much larger clone is one base off. This sequence joins TRBV12-3 or TRBV12-4 and TRBJ2-7, with D possibly TRBD1 on 6 matching bases. CDR3 length: 12 residues. Between the trimmed V and J ends, which lost 5 bases and 2 bases, there was a span of 7 bases. CDR3 DNA sequence: TGTGCCAGCAGTGGACAGCCCTACGAGCAGTACTTC. Encoded protein: CASSGQPYEQYF.

There are a few counts of this clonotype. CDR3 region: CASSDLAGALLAKNIQYF. CDR3 in DNA: TGTGCCAGCAGCGACCTAGCGGGGGCATTACTAGCCAAAAACATTCAGTACTTC. J is TRBJ2-4 and V is TRBV3-1; TRBD2 matches 10 bases. V dropped 5 bases and J dropped 0; count of bases not matched to a gene: 10. This CDR3 has 18 amino acids. CDR1 is LGHDT, CDR2 YNNKEL, per germline (reference sequence).

The rearrangement uses TRBV6-2 or TRBV6-3 and TRBJ2-7; 7 positions match TRBD1. The CDR3 consists of 14 residues. Trimming cost V 6 bases and J 0 bases; bases outside gene matches: 5. Germline V gene sequence: CDR1 MNHEY, CDR2 SVGEGT. The CDR3 DNA reads TGTGCCAGCAGACGACAGGGTAACTCCTACGAGCAGTACTTC. Its protein is CASRRQGNSYEQYF.

The chain joins TRBV7-3 to TRBJ2-3; 9 bases fit TRBD1. The CDR3 totals 16 residues. V shed 2 bases, J shed 6 bases, and the junction held 9 bases outside the gene matches. Germline assignment: CDR1 SGHTA and CDR2 FQGTGA. CDR3 in DNA: TGTGCCAGCAGCTTAGGTGGGACAGGGATGTTGGATACGCAGTATTTT. This codes for CASSLGGTGMLDTQYF.

The chain links TRBV5-4 to TRBJ2-2; perhaps TRBD2 as D (7 bases). The CDR3 has 16 residues. Trimming shortened V by 0 bases and J by 4 bases, and 13 bases separated the two germline ends. CDR1 and CDR2 from the germline V gene are SGHNT and YYREEE (reference sequence). CDR3 sequence reads: CASSLDREGRTGELFF. The DNA for the CDR3 is TGTGCCAGCAGCTTGGACAGGGAGGGACGCACCGGGGAGCTGTTTTTT.